This T cell receptor (beta chain) was sequenced during a study of neoadjuvant anti-PD-1 for oral cavity cancer (dated by TCRdb to 2020 to 2022). With respect to the entire study: Before curative-intent surgical resection, most patients were given three to four biweekly doses of nivolumab at 3 mg/kg. Patients without progression received a fourth nivolumab dose around day 43 and underwent definitive surgical resection on days 50-56. Patients with complete response, partial response or stable disease by RECIST 1.1 were defined as responders, whereas patients with progression were defined as non-responders. The parent correlative cohort had more than 10 patients and a response rate of about 35%.

What this sample's time point label stands for: after neoadjuvant nivolumab, at surgical resection. Patients had been newly diagnosed with stage II-IVA oral cavity squamous cell carcinoma, and no prior systemic or radiation treatment had been given to the patients. The cohort was composed of patients with HPV-negative, locally advanced oral cavity squamous cell carcinoma. Peripheral blood mononuclear cells were analyzed directly and were not maintained or expanded in culture. The samples were drawn from a longitudinal correlative study tied to a single-arm phase II trial testing neoadjuvant nivolumab in oral cavity squamous cell carcinoma. Subject-matched pre- and post-treatment PBMCs and tumors from three responders and three non-responders were subjected to genomic DNA-based TCRbeta sequencing. Peripheral blood mononuclear cells were collected before nivolumab treatment and again after treatment, at the time of surgery. The Maxwell RSC DNA from Cells kit was used to extract genomic DNA from PBMCs.

At the junction V is shortened by 4 bases and J by 0 bases, with 10 bases in between. The CDR3 starts with the cysteine, ends with the phenylalanine, and has 14 residues. The entry retains the CDR3 DNA only, 42 bases that are in frame from base 1. As encoded in the germline V gene, CDR1 is MGHRA while CDR2 is YSYEKL. For deep sequencing, PBMC libraries mostly used approximately 500 ng of input genomic DNA, with six replicates for each sample. The immunoSEQ hsTCRbeta kit was used to prepare TCRbeta libraries according to the manufacturer's instructions. The completed libraries were mixed into a single pool at 3 nM, then sequenced with an Illumina NovaSeq 6000 S4 flow cell. The study's processing was this. The immunoSEQ Analyzer was used for raw data preprocessing and quality control. The analysis was restricted to productive rearrangements, with each unique CDR3 amino acid sequence defining a clonotype. Using the R package tcR, the researchers computed the Gini-Simpson index as their estimate of repertoire clonality. Student's t test was used to compare Gini indices, while Pearson correlation assessed associations with tumor size change. The table comes from immuneACCESS by way of TCRdb, which keeps in-frame sequences with V and J called. Part of the clones is missing from these tables; in studies checked, under half for an unresolved V gene and the rest for unknown reasons. V and J calls and clone size are as listed in that table; D and trimming were resolved from the DNA. The table for this sample lists tens of thousands of clones; around 84% of them were counted only once. The leading ten clones occupy more than 3% of the sample.

Concerning this clone: Its antigen remains undetermined. No quality values exist for individual bases; no much larger clone is one base distant.

The paper's findings and limits, for the study overall: A higher pretreatment blood Treg/Th17 ratio correlated with both higher pretreatment blood TCRbeta clonality and lower post-treatment tumor TCRbeta clonality. Within PBMCs, T cell clonality (Gini index) was significantly higher in non-responders than responders after neoadjuvant nivolumab. TCR analyses included only a few patients per response group, and the authors called for larger cohorts for validation.

This sample comprised PBMCs, obtained after nivolumab (anti-PD-1) treatment. The TCR sequence derives from a person aged 35-80 years with oral cavity squamous cell carcinoma. The chain is encoded by TRBV4-1 joined to TRBJ2-7; TRBD1 might be the D gene, on 6 matching bases. The nucleotide sequence is given as TGCGCCAGCAGCCGTAACAGGGACTCCTACGAGCAGTACTTC. This translates into CASSRNRDSYEQYF.